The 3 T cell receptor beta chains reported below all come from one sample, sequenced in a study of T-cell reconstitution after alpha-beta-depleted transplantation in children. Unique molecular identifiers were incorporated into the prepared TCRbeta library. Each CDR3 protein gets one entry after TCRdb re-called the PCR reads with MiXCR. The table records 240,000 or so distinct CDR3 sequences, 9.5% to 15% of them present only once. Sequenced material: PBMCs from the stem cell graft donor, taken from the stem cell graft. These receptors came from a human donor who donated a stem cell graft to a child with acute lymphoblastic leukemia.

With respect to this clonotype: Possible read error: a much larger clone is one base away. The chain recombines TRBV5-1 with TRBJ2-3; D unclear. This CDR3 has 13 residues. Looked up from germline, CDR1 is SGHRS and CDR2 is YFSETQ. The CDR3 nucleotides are TGCCCCAGCAGCTTGGCCTACACAGATACGCAGTATTTT. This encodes CPSSLAYTDTQYF.

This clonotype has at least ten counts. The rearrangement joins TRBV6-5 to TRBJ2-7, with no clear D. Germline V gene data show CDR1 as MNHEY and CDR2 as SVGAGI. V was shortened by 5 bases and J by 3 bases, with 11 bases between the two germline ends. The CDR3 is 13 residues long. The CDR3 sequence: CASSPGGFYEQYF. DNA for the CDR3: TGTGCCAGCAGTCCCGGCGGTTTCTACGAGCAGTACTTC.

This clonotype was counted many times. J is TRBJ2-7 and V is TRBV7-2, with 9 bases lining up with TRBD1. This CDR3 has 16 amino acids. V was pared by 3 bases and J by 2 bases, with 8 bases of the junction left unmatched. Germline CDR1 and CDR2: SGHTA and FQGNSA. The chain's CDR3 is CASSFTGTGRTYEQYF. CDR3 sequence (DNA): TGTGCCAGCAGCTTTACCGGGACAGGGCGAACCTACGAGCAGTACTTC.